This T cell receptor (beta chain) was sequenced during a study of blood T cell repertoires in COVID-19. Study in general: Some COVID-19 samples were acute and others convalescent; all came from the United States, Italy and Spain. T cells, B-cell-depleted T cells, or PBMCs provided the cDNA or gDNA that served as material.

Participants, about 18 to 90 years old, spanned more than 20 US areas. Method: immunoSEQ multiplex PCR; TCRdb's copy keeps in-frame clones and lacks some. The data show over 350,000 clones, 85% to 90% seen once. V was pared by 1 base and J by 5 bases, with 5 bases of the junction left unmatched. This CDR3 region has 16 residues. Germline values: CDR1 LGHNA, CDR2 YSLEER. The count of this clone is one. The sequenced sample was PBMCs or T cells enriched from blood (not recorded which). This sequence joins TRBV4-3 and TRBJ2-3; 11 bases map to TRBD2. The clonotype originates from a woman in her twenties or thirties with acute COVID-19. The CDR3 is CASSQVSGGAVDTQYF. The CDR3, as DNA: TGCGCCAGCAGCCAAGTTAGCGGGGGGGCCGTAGATACGCAGTATTTT.